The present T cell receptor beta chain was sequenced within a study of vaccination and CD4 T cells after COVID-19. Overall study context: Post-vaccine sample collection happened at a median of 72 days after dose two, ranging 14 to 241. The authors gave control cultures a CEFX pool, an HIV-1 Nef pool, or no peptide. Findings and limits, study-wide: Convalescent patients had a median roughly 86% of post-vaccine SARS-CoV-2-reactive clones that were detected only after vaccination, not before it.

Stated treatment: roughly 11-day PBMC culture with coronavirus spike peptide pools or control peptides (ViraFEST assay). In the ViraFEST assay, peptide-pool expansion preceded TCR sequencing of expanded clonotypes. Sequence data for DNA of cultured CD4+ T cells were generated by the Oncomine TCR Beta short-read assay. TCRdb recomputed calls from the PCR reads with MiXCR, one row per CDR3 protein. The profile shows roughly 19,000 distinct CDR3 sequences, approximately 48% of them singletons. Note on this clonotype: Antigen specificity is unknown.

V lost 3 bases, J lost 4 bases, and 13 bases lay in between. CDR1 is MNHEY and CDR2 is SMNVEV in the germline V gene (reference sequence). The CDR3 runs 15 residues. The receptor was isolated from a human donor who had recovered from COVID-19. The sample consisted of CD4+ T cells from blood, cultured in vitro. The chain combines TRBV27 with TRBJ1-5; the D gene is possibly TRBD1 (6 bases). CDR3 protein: CASSLRGQGNQPQHF. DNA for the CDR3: TGTGCCAGCAGTTTGCGGGGGCAGGGAAATCAGCCCCAGCATTTT.